These T cell receptor beta chains were read from a single sample in a study of T cell repertoires in cytomegalovirus infection. TCRdb called the reads again in MiXCR, with one record for every CDR3 protein. The sample carries 60,000 to 75,000 distinct CDR3 sequences, over 3.5% recorded once. Sequenced input: PBMCs. These receptors were collected from a human donor in good health (CMV status not recorded). Some clones in this sample may be carry-over from other donors' samples. The CDR3 runs from the conserved cysteine through the conserved F or W. D genes are given only for firm matches. Only part of the rows carry a size: once, few, many, or a class if the clone is expanded.

D gene,CDR3 length,clone size,J gene,V gene,CDR3 DNA,CDR3 protein
-,14,many,TRBJ1-1,TRBV7-8,TGTGCCAGCAGCGAGACAGCATTGAACACTGAAGCTTTCTTT,CASSETALNTEAFF
-,15,many,TRBJ1-3,TRBV7-8,TGTGCCAGCAGCTTGCAGGCAGGGGTTGGAAACACCATATATTTT,CASSLQAGVGNTIYF
TRBD1,14,-,TRBJ1-5,TRBV3-1,TGTGCCAGCAGCGGCGGGACAGGGAGGCAGCCCCAGCATTTT,CASSGGTGRQPQHF
-,14,-,TRBJ1-1,TRBV28,TGTGCCAGTTTACCCCCCCCCCCGAACACTGAAGCTTTCTTT,CASLPPPPNTEAFF
TRBD1,17,many,TRBJ1-4,TRBV7-4,TGTGCCAGCAGCAGGTGGACAGGGAAGGAAACTAATGAAAAACTGTTTTTT,CASSRWTGKETNEKLFF
TRBD1,15,many,TRBJ2-7,TRBV29-1,TGCAGCGTTGAGGGTCCGGGACAGGGTATCTACGAGCAGTACTTC,CSVEGPGQGIYEQYF
-,11,many,TRBJ2-3,TRBV7-3,TGTGCCAGTGGCGTGGGGGATACGCAGTATTTT,CASGVGDTQYF
-,15,many,TRBJ2-1,TRBV7-2,TGTGCCAGCAGCTTAAGTACAGGTGTATACAATGAGCAGTTCTTC,CASSLSTGVYNEQFF
TRBD1,15,many,TRBJ2-4,TRBV28,TGTGCCAGCAGTTTGCCCGGACAGGGGTCAAACATTCAGTACTTC,CASSLPGQGSNIQYF
-,13,many,TRBJ2-5,TRBV12-3/TRBV12-4,TGTGCCAGCAGTTTGAGTCTTACGGAGACCCAGTACTTC,CASSLSLTETQYF